One sample yielded the 23 T cell receptor beta chains listed below, sequenced in a study of T cells in Graves' hyperthyroidism and ophthalmopathy. It was RNA transcripts that yielded the amplified TCR beta CDR3 regions. TCR CDR3 underwent first-round RT-PCR with the HTBI primer set. From the multiplex PCR reads, TCRdb called clonotypes with MiXCR, one entry per CDR3 protein. This table holds fewer than 350,000 distinct CDR3 sequences, roughly 23% found once. Source material: blood. The receptor set was obtained from a woman between 45 and 65 years old with Graves' hyperthyroidism.

There are a few counts of this clonotype. The chain couples TRBV3-1 to TRBJ1-2; D is uncertain. Trimming cost V 8 bases and J 8 bases, with 18 bases left between them. The CDR3 spans 13 residues. CDR1 is LGHDT, CDR2 YNNKEL, per germline (reference sequence). CDR3 DNA sequence: TGTGCCAGCCGCTCCTTCAAAACCACGGGCTACACCTTC. Encoded protein: CASRSFKTTGYTF.

This chain's CDR3 is CASSVRLAGDNNEQFF. Written as DNA, the CDR3 is TGCGCCAGCAGCGTGCGACTAGCGGGAGATAACAATGAGCAGTTCTTC. The chain joins TRBV5-1 to TRBJ2-1, with 12 bases fitting TRBD2. Germline assignment: CDR1 SGHRS and CDR2 YFSETQ. The CDR3 loop spans 16 amino acids. V was clipped by 4 bases and J by 5 bases; unmatched bases: 7.

The sample holds a few counts of this clonotype. This sequence joins TRBV20-1 and TRBJ2-2; D gene uncertain. Germline V gene lookup returns CDR1 DFQATT and CDR2 SNEGSKA (reference sequence). The CDR3 covers 13 residues. V shed 6 bases and J shed 10 bases, with 18 bases lying between them. The CDR3 sequence: CSALQDGLAELFF. The CDR3 DNA reads TGCAGTGCCCTCCAGGACGGGTTGGCGGAGCTGTTTTTT.

This clonotype was counted at least ten times. V and J are TRBV5-1 and TRBJ1-1, with 7 bases aligning to TRBD1. Losses at the gene ends were 3 bases for V and 4 bases for J; bases not matched to a gene: 6. Germline V gene sequence: CDR1 SGHRS, CDR2 YFSETQ. The CDR3 covers 14 residues. The CDR3 protein is CASSWGTALTEAFF. In nucleotides, the CDR3 is TGCGCCAGCAGCTGGGGGACAGCCCTCACTGAAGCTTTCTTT.

This clonotype has a count of ten or more. The chain links TRBV7-9 to TRBJ2-6; no clear D gene. Germline lookup yields CDR1 SEHNR and CDR2 FQNEAQ (reference sequence). The length of the CDR3 is 16 residues. The V gene lost 2 bases and the J gene lost 3 bases, with 11 bases spanning the gap. CDR3 coding DNA: TGTGCCAGCAGCTTATCCGGGTCTTATGGGGCCAACGTCCTGACTTTC. Amino acid sequence: CASSLSGSYGANVLTF.

This clonotype was recorded many times. The chain has TRBV5-1 and TRBJ2-7, with 9 bases identical to TRBD2. Germline V gives CDR1 SGHRS, CDR2 YFSETQ. The CDR3 spans 16 residues. With 4 bases clipped from V and 5 bases from J, the junction kept 13 bases outside the gene matches. The CDR3 is CASSPGGSGRINEQYF. For the CDR3, the DNA is TGCGCCAGCAGCCCGGGGGGCAGCGGGAGGATAAACGAGCAGTACTTC. The full variable domain, with the rest looked up from reference TRBV5-1 and TRBJ2-7, is KAGVTQTPRYLIKTRGQQVTLSCSPISGHRSVSWYQQTPGQGLQFLFEYFSETQRNKGNFPGRFSGRQFSNSRSEMNVSTLELGDSALYLCASSPGGSGRINEQYFGPGTRLTVT.

J is TRBJ1-2 and V is TRBV11-2; 8 nucleotides agree with TRBD1. This CDR3 is built from 18 residues. The V and J ends lost 2 bases and 4 bases, in that order; junction bases with no gene match: 15. Germline V gives CDR1 SGHAT, CDR2 FQNNGV. The CDR3 here is CASSLWFVRQGASYGYTF. The CDR3, as DNA: TGTGCCAGCAGCTTATGGTTTGTTCGGCAGGGGGCCTCCTATGGCTACACCTTC.

The chain employs TRBV3-1 and TRBJ1-1, with TRBD1 as a possible D gene (6 bases). With 1 base removed from V and 1 base from J, the gap between germline ends came to 7 bases. CDR3 length: 14 amino acids. CDR1 is LGHDT, CDR2 YNNKEL, per germline (reference sequence). CDR3 DNA: TGTGCCAGCAGCCAAGTGGGACAGAACACTGAAGCTTTCTTT. Its translation is CASSQVGQNTEAFF.

This clonotype was counted between two and nine times. V gene TRBV6-1 combines with J gene TRBJ2-3; maybe TRBD2 (6 bases). The V and J ends lost 8 bases and 6 bases respectively, with 18 bases between them. CDR1 and CDR2 from the germline V gene are MNHNS and SASEGT. This CDR3 region has 14 residues. The CDR3 region is CASLKGGTGDTQYF. In nucleotides, the CDR3 is TGTGCCAGCCTAAAGGGCGGGACGGGGGATACGCAGTATTTT.

This clonotype has ten or more counts. The junction departs from the called germline gene at one end, perhaps through a read error. V usage is TRBV5-1 and J usage is TRBJ1-2, with TRBD1 identical over 8 bases. The CDR3 covers 13 residues. CDR1 is SGHRS and CDR2 is YFSETQ in the germline V gene. The CDR3 is CASSPGQGYGYTF. As DNA, the CDR3 is TGTGCCAGCAGTCCCGGACAGGGCTATGGCTACACCTTC.

The J gene is TRBJ2-6, the V gene TRBV3-1; TRBD2 matches at 10 bases. In germline, CDR1 is LGHDT, CDR2 YNNKEL (reference sequence). The CDR3 is made up of 15 amino acids. Trimming at V came to 6 bases and at J to 2 bases, leaving 1 base not matched to a gene. CDR3 sequence (DNA): TGTGCCAGCAGACTAGCGGGAACTGGGGCCAACGTCCTGACTTTC. Its translation: CASRLAGTGANVLTF.

Many counts were recorded for this clonotype. J is TRBJ2-7 and V is TRBV11-1, with 9 bases aligning to TRBD1. J gave up 4 bases and V 6 bases, and 10 bases lay outside the gene matches. The CDR3 contains 15 residues. Germline lookup yields CDR1 SGHAT and CDR2 FQDESV (reference sequence). CDR3 sequence: CASSVNPGQGYEQYF. The CDR3 coding sequence is TGTGCCAGCAGTGTCAACCCGGGACAGGGTTACGAGCAGTACTTC. The full variable domain, in which reference TRBV11-1 and TRBJ2-7 provide the parts outside the CDR3, is EAEVAQSPRYKITEKSQAVAFWCDPISGHATLYWYRQILGQGPELLVQFQDESVVDDSQLPKDRFSAERLKGVDSTLKIQPAELGDSAMYLCASSVNPGQGYEQYFGPGTRLTVT.

The gene calls are TRBV5-4 and TRBJ1-2; TRBD1 aligns across 7 bases. Germline CDR1 SGHNT, CDR2 YYREEE (reference sequence). The CDR3 runs to 14 residues. V was pared by 0 bases and J by 4 bases, with 3 bases of the junction left unmatched. The CDR3 here is CASSLETGTYGYTF. The CDR3 DNA is TGTGCCAGCAGCTTGGAGACAGGGACCTATGGCTACACCTTC. Full variable domain (remainder filled in from reference TRBV5-4 and TRBJ1-2): ETGVTQSPTHLIKTRGQQVTLRCSSQSGHNTVSWYQQALGQGPQFIFQYYREEENGRGNFPPRFSGLQFPNYSSELNVNALELDDSALYLCASSLETGTYGYTFGSGTRLTVV.

The chain couples TRBV18 to TRBJ2-1; 9 bases fit TRBD1. This CDR3 comprises 15 residues. With V trimmed by 6 bases and J by 6 bases, 9 bases remained unmatched. Germline-derived CDR1 and CDR2 are KGHSH and LQKENI. CDR3: CASSPQGQGPNEQFF. The CDR3 nucleotides are TGTGCCAGCTCGCCGCAGGGACAGGGCCCCAATGAGCAGTTCTTC.

Written as DNA, the CDR3 is TGTGCCAGTAGTATGGGATCCGGGACAGCTGTCGGTGAGCAGTTCTTC. This encodes CASSMGSGTAVGEQFF. V is TRBV19 and J is TRBJ2-1; 7 bases are a match to TRBD1. V lost 3 bases, J lost 9 bases, and 14 bases stayed unmatched. Germline V gene data show CDR1 as LNHDA and CDR2 as SQIVND (reference sequence). This CDR3 is 16 amino acids long.

This clonotype was recorded only once. J is TRBJ2-7 and V is TRBV5-6, with 8 bases matching TRBD1. The CDR3 has 14 residues. Looked up from germline, CDR1 is SGHDT and CDR2 is YYEEEE. With 4 bases clipped from V and 3 bases from J, the junction kept 6 bases outside the gene matches. The CDR3 DNA follows: TGTGCCAGCAGCAGAGACAGGGGTGTCTACGAGCAGTACTTC. Protein: CASSRDRGVYEQYF.

The rearrangement links TRBV5-1 to TRBJ2-4; D possibly corresponds to TRBD1 (5 bases). The CDR3 has 15 residues. V shed 1 base and J shed 4 bases, with 12 bases lying between them. Germline-derived CDR1 and CDR2 are SGHRS and YFSETQ. CDR3 amino acids: CASSLWGETKNIQYF. The DNA of the CDR3 is TGCGCCAGCAGCTTGTGGGGCGAGACAAAAAACATTCAGTACTTC.

This chain links TRBV12-3 or TRBV12-4 with TRBJ1-1, with 8 bases lining up with TRBD1. The CDR3 totals 14 residues. V shed 7 bases and J 2 bases; nucleotides not matched to a gene: 6. This CDR3 reads CASTPGGPNTEAFF. In DNA, the CDR3 is TGTGCCAGCACCCCAGGGGGCCCTAACACTGAAGCTTTCTTT.

The chain recombines TRBV28 with TRBJ2-7; TRBD2 aligns across 9 bases. Trimming at V came to 2 bases and at J to 2 bases, leaving 7 bases not matched to a gene. Germline CDR1 is MDHEN and CDR2 is SYDVKM. The CDR3 loop spans 16 amino acids. CDR3 DNA sequence: TGTGCCAGCAGTTTAAGTCTAGCGGGGACCGCCTACGAGCAGTACTTC. Translation: CASSLSLAGTAYEQYF.

The genes are TRBV27 and TRBJ1-1; 8 bases match TRBD1. The CDR3 covers 19 residues. In germline, CDR1 is MNHEY, CDR2 SMNVEV (reference sequence). After removal of 3 bases from V and 2 bases from J, the junction contained 17 bases not matched to a gene. The CDR3 region has the DNA TGTGCCAGCAGTTTCTCGTCCGAACCTTGGACAGGGAGAAACACTGAAGCTTTCTTT. It codes for CASSFSSEPWTGRNTEAFF.

This clonotype was detected only a few times. A read error is possible here, since a much larger clone lies one base away. The rearrangement uses TRBV12-3 or TRBV12-4 and TRBJ1-1, with 8 bases matching TRBD1. This CDR3 is built from 14 residues. With 6 bases clipped from V and 6 bases from J, the junction kept 9 bases outside the gene matches. This chain's CDR3 is CASSLRQGYAEAFF. CDR3 DNA: TGTGCCAGCAGCCTCAGACAGGGGTACGCTGAAGCTTTCTTT.

Ten or more counts support this clonotype. This chain joins TRBV27 and TRBJ1-3; the match to TRBD1 covers 7 bases. The V gene's germline CDR1 is MNHEY and CDR2 SMNVEV (reference sequence). V shed 6 bases and J 3 bases; nucleotides not matched to a gene: 2. The CDR3 sequence is 13 residues long. The CDR3 region is CASSGDSGNTIYF. The CDR3 DNA sequence: TGTGCCAGCAGCGGGGACAGTGGAAACACCATATATTTT.

This clonotype appeared many times. The chain carries TRBV18 and TRBJ2-7, with D tentatively TRBD2 (5 bases). The germline V gene has CDR1 KGHSH and CDR2 LQKENI. Trimming cost V 4 bases and J 3 bases, with 10 bases left between them. The CDR3 is made up of 13 amino acids. CDR3 in DNA: TGTGCCAGCTCACAGGGCGGAGGCTACGAGCAGTACTTC. Its protein is CASSQGGGYEQYF.